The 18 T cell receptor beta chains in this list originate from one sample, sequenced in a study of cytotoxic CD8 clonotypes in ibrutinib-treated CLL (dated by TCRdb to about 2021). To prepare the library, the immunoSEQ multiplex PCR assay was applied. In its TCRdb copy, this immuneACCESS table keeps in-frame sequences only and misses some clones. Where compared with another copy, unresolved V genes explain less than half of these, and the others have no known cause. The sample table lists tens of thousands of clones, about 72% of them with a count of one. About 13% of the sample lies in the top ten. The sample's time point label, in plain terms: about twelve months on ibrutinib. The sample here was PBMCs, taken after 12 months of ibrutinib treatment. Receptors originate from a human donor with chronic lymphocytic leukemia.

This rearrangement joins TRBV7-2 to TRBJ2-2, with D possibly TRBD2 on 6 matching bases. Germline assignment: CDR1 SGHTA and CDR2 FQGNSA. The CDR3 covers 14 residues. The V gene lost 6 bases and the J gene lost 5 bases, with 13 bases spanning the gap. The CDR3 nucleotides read TGTGCCAGCAGGGGGACTCCCGGAACCGGGGAGCTGTTTTTT. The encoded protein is CASRGTPGTGELFF.

In DNA form, the CDR3 reads TGTGCCAGCTCACGCGAGACTCAGAACACTGAAGCTTTCTTT. The encoded protein is CASSRETQNTEAFF. The V gene is TRBV18, the J gene TRBJ1-1; D remains unclear. CDR1 KGHSH and CDR2 LQKENI come from the germline V gene. Trimming cost V 4 bases and J 1 base, with 10 bases left between them. CDR3 size: 14 residues.

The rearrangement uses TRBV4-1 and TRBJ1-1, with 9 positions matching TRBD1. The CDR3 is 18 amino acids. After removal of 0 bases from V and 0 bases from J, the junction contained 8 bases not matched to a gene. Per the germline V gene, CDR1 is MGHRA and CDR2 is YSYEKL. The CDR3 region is CASSQEIPQGALNTEAFF. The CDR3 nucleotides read TGCGCCAGCAGCCAAGAGATTCCACAGGGGGCCTTGAACACTGAAGCTTTCTTT.

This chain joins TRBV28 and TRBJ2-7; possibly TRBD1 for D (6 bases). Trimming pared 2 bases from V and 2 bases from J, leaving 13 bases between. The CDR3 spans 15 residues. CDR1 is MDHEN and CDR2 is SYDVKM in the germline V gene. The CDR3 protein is CASSLAYRVTYEQYF. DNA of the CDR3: TGTGCCAGCAGTTTAGCTTACAGGGTTACCTACGAGCAGTACTTC.

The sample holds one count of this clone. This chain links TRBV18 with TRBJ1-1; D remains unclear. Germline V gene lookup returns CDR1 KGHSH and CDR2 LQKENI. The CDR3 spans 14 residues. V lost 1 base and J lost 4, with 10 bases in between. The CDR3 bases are TGTGCCAGCTCACCACAGTCGGGGTCCACTGAAGCTTTCTTT. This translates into CASSPQSGSTEAFF. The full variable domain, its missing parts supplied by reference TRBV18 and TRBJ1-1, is NAGVMQNPRHLVRRRGQEARLRCSPMKGHSHVYWYRQLPEEGLKFMVYLQKENIIDESGMPKERFSAEFPKEGPSILRIQQVVRGDSAAYFCASSPQSGSTEAFFGQGTRLTVV.

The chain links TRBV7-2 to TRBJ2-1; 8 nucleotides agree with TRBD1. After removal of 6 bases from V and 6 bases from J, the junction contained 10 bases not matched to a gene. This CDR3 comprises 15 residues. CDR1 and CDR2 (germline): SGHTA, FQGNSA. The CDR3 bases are TGTGCCAGCAGTCGCCCAGGACAGGGAATCAATGAGCAGTTCTTC. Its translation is CASSRPGQGINEQFF.

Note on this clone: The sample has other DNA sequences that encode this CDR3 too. In nucleotides, the CDR3 is TGTGCCAGCAGCCTTAGCGGATCCTCCTACGAGCAGTACTTC. Translated, it gives CASSLSGSSYEQYF. The V call is TRBV5-4, the J call TRBJ2-7; tentatively, D is TRBD2 (6 bases). The CDR3 is made up of 14 amino acids. Looked up from germline, CDR1 is SGHNT and CDR2 is YYREEE (reference sequence). V lost 4 bases to trimming and J lost 0 bases, with 11 bases between them.

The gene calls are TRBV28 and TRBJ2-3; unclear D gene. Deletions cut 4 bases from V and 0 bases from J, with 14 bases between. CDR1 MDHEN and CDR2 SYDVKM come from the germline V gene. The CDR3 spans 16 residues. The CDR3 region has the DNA TGTGCCAGCAGTTATTCTGACGCGTTTAGCACAGATACGCAGTATTTT. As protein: CASSYSDAFSTDTQYF.

The CDR3 sequence is CASSPSSGSSYEQYF. In DNA, the CDR3 is TGTGCCAGCAGCCCTTCTAGCGGAAGCTCCTACGAGCAGTACTTC. The chain recombines TRBV5-6 with TRBJ2-7; 7 bases align to TRBD2. CDR3 length: 15 amino acids. Germline CDR1 SGHDT, CDR2 YYEEEE. J gave up 0 bases and V 4 bases, and 7 bases lay outside the gene matches.

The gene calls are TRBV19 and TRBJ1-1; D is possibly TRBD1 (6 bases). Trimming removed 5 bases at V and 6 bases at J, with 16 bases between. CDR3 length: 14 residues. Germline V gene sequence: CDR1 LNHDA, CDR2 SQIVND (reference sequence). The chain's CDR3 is CASSRNRERAEAFF. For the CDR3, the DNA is TGTGCCAGTAGTCGAAACAGGGAGAGGGCTGAAGCTTTCTTT. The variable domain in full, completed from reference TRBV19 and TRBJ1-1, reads DGGITQSPKYLFRKEGQNVTLSCEQNLNHDAMYWYRQDPGQGLRLIYYSQIVNDFQKGDIAEGYSVSREKKESFPLTVTSAQKNPTAFYLCASSRNRERAEAFFGQGTRLTVV.

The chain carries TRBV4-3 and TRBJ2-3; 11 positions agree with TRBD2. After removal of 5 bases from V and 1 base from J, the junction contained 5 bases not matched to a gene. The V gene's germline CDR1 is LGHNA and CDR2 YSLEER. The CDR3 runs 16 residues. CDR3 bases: TGCGCCAGCAGCAACGGACTAGCGGGTGGCACAGATACGCAGTATTTT. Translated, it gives CASSNGLAGGTDTQYF.

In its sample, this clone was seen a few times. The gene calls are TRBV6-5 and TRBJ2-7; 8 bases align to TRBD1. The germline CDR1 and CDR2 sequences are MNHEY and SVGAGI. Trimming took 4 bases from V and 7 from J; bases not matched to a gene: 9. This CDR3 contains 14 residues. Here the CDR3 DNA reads TGTGCCAGCAGTTTTCACGGGACAGGTGGTGAGCAGTACTTC. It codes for CASSFHGTGGEQYF.

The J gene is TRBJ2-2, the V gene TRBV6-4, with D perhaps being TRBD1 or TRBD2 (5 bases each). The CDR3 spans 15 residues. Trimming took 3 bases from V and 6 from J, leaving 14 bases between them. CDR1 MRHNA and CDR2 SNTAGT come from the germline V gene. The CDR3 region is CASSEGTRPAGELFF. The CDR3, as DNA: TGTGCCAGCAGTGAAGGGACCCGTCCCGCCGGGGAGCTGTTTTTT.

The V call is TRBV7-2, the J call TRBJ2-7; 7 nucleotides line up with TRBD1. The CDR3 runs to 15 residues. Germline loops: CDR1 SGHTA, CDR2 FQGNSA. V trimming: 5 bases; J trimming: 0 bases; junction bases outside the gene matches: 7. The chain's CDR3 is CASSLKGAGSYEQYF. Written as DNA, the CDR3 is TGTGCCAGCAGCCTTAAGGGGGCGGGCTCCTACGAGCAGTACTTC.

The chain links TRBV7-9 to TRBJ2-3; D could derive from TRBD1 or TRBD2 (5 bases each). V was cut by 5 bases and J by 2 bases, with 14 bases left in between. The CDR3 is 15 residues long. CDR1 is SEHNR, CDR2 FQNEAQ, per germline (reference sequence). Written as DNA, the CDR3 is TGTGCCAGCAGCCGTAGGGACCCAAACACAGATACGCAGTATTTT. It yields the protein CASSRRDPNTDTQYF.

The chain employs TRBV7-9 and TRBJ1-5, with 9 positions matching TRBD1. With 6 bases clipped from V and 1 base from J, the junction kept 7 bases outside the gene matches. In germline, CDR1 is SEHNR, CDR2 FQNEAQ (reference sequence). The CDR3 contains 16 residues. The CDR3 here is CASSSGTGLSNQPQHF. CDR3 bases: TGTGCCAGCAGTTCCGGGACAGGGCTGAGCAATCAGCCCCAGCATTTT.

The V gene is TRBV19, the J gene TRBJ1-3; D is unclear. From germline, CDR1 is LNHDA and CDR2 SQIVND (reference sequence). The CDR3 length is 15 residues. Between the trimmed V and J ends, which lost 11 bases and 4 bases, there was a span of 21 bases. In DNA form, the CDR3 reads TGTGCCTCTAACCCGTCGGGTGGAATGGGAAACACCATATATTTT. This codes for CASNPSGGMGNTIYF.

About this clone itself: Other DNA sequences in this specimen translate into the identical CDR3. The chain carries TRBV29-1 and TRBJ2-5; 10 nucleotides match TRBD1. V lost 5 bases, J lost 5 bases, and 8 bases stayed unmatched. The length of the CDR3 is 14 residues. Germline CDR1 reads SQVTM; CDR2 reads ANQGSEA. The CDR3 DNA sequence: TGCAGCGTTACCCCGGGACAGGGGTGGGAGACCCAGTACTTC. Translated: CSVTPGQGWETQYF.